This TCR beta chain was captured by sequencing in a study of cytomegalovirus exposure and HLA in healthy donors. Overall study results and limits: The authors confirmed in vitro that three CMV-associated chains were specific for CMV antigens.

Amplification used 60 Vbeta primers and 13 Jbeta primers. Assay: immunoSEQ multiplex PCR; the TCRdb copy retains only in-frame clones and omits some. Of more than 100,000 clones in the sample, about 64% were seen once. Trimming took 0 bases from V and 0 from J, leaving 11 bases between them. The CDR3 contains 16 residues. Germline V gene lookup returns CDR1 LGHNA and CDR2 YSLEER. To note about this clone: The antigen is unknown.

The rearrangement joins TRBV4-3 to TRBJ1-2; possible D gene TRBD1, 5 bases. Input material: PBMCs. This clonotype was sampled from a woman between 40 and 55 years old in good health and CMV-seronegative. CDR3 in DNA: TGCGCCAGCAGCCAAGACCGACAGCCCACTAACTATGGCTACACCTTC. Its translation is CASSQDRQPTNYGYTF.